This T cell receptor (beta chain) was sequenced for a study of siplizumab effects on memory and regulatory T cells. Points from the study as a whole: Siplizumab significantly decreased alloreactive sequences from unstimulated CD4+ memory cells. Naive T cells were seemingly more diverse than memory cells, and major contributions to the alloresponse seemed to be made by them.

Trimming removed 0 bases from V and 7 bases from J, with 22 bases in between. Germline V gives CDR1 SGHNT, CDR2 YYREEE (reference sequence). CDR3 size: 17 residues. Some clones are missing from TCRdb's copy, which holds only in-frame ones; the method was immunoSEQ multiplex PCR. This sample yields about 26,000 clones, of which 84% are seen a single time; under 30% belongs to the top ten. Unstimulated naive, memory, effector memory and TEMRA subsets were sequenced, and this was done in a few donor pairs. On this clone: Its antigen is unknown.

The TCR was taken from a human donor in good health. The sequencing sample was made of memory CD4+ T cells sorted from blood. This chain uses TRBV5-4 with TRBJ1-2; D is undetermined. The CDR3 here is CASSLAGFKNGIGGYTF. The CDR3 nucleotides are TGTGCCAGCAGCTTGGCCGGTTTTAAGAACGGGATAGGTGGCTACACCTTC.